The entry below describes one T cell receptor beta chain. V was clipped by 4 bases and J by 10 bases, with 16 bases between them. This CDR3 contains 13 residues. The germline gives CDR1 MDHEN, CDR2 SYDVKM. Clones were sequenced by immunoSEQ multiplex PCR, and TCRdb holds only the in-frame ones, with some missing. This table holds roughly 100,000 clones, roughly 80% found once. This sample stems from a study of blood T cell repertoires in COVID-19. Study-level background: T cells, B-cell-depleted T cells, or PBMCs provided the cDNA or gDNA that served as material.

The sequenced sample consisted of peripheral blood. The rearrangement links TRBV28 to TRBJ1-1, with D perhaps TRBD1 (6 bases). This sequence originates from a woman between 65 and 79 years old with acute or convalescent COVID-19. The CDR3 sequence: CASSSGGRGSAFF. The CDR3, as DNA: TGTGCCAGCAGTTCGGGGGGGCGCGGATCAGCTTTCTTT.